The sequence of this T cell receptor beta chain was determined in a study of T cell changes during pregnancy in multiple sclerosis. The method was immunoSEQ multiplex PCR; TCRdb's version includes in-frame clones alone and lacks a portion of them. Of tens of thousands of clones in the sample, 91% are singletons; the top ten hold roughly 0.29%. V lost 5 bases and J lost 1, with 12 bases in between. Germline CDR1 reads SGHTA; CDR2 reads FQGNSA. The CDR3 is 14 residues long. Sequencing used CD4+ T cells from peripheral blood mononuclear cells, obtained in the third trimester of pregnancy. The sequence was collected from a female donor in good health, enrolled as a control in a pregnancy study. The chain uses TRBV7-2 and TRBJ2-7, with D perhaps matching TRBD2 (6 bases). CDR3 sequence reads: CASSTIRGSYEQYF. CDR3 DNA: TGTGCCAGCAGCACTATCCGGGGGTCCTACGAGCAGTACTTC.